This T cell receptor (beta chain) was sequenced during a study of shared clonotypes between healthy human individuals. Some clones are missing from TCRdb's copy, which holds only in-frame ones; the method was immunoSEQ multiplex PCR. The sample contains hundreds of thousands of clones, almost 97% of which appear only once. Sequencing used naive CD4+ T cells sorted from blood. Subset denoted: CD45RA+ positively selected. This receptor was obtained from a woman in her 30s in good health.

The CDR3 region is CASSPRGGAHGANVLTF. The DNA for the CDR3 is TGTGCCAGCTCACCACGGGGGGGCGCCCATGGGGCCAACGTCCTGACTTTC. V usage is TRBV18 and J usage is TRBJ2-6, with a possible D match to TRBD2 (7 bases). The CDR3 is 17 amino acids. From germline, CDR1 is KGHSH and CDR2 LQKENI. Trimming cost V 1 base and J 3 bases, with 13 bases left between them.